What follows are 4 T cell receptor beta chains derived from one specimen sequenced in a study of blood T cell repertoires in COVID-19. Clones were sequenced by immunoSEQ multiplex PCR, and TCRdb holds only the in-frame ones, with some missing. The repertoire holds some 65,000 clones, with about 85% as singletons. Sequenced: peripheral blood. All receptors come from an elderly man with acute or convalescent COVID-19.

The rearrangement joins TRBV5-8 to TRBJ2-5; D possibly corresponds to TRBD2 (6 bases). This CDR3 spans 15 amino acids. Trimming removed 3 bases from V and 2 bases from J, with 14 bases in between. Germline V CDR1 and CDR2: SGHTS, YDEGEE. Written as DNA, the CDR3 is TGTGCCAGCAGCTCGGGAGAAGCACAACAAGAGACCCAGTACTTC. Translated: CASSSGEAQQETQYF.

This clone was recorded once. The rearrangement links TRBV6-2 or TRBV6-3 to TRBJ1-5, with D uncertain. V was pared by 2 bases and J by 5 bases, with 16 bases between. The germline V gene has CDR1 MNHEY and CDR2 SVGEGT. This CDR3 is 16 amino acids long. The CDR3 DNA sequence: TGTGCCAGCAGTTACCACGCGACGGCGGGCCATCAGCCCCAGCATTTT. It encodes CASSYHATAGHQPQHF.

This chain joins TRBV7-2 and TRBJ2-1, with D perhaps TRBD2 (6 bases). There are 15 residues in the CDR3. CDR1 and CDR2 (germline): SGHTA, FQGNSA. The ends were cut back, 1 base at V and 8 bases at J, with 15 bases in the middle. The CDR3 here is CASSLGRERLYEQFF. CDR3 in DNA: TGTGCCAGCAGCTTAGGACGGGAGAGACTCTATGAGCAGTTCTTC.

The chain is built from TRBV19 and TRBJ2-4; D is uncertain. V was clipped by 3 bases and J by 6 bases, with 9 bases between them. The germline gives CDR1 LNHDA, CDR2 SQIVND (reference sequence). This CDR3 spans 13 amino acids. CDR3 protein: CASSIQQRNIQYF. The CDR3 DNA reads as TGTGCCAGTAGTATTCAACAACGAAACATTCAGTACTTC.